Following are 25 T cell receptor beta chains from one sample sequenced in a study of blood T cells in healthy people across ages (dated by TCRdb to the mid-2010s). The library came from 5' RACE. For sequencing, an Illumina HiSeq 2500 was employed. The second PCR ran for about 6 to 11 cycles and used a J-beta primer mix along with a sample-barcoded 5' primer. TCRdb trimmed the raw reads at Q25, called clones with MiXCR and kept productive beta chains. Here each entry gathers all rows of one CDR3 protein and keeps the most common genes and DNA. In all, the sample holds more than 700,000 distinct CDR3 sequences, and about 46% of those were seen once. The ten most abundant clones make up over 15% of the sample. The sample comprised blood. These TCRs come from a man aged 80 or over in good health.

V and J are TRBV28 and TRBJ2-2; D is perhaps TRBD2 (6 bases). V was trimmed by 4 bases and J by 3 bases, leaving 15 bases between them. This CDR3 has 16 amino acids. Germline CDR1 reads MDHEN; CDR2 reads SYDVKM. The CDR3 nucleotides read TGTGCCAGCAGTTGGCTGTGGACTACTGACACCGGGGAGCTGTTTTTT. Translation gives CASSWLWTTDTGELFF.

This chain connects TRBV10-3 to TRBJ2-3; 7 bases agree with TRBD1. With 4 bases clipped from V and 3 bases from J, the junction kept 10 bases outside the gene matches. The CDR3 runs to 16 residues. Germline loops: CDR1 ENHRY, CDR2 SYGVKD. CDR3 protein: CAISAGQDTITDTQYF. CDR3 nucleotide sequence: TGTGCCATCAGTGCAGGACAGGACACTATTACAGATACGCAGTATTTT.

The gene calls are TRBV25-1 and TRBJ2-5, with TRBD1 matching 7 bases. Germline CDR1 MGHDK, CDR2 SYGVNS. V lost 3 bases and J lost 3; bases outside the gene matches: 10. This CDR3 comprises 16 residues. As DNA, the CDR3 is TGTGCCAGCAGTGACTGGACAGGTGCCACGAAAGAGACCCAGTACTTC. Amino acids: CASSDWTGATKETQYF.

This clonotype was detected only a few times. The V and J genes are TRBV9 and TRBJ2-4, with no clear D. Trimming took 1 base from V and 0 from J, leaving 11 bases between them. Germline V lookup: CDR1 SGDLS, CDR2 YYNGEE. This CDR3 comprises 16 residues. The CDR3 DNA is TGTGCCAGCAGCGTAAGGGCCCATCTAGCCAAAAACATTCAGTACTTC. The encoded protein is CASSVRAHLAKNIQYF.

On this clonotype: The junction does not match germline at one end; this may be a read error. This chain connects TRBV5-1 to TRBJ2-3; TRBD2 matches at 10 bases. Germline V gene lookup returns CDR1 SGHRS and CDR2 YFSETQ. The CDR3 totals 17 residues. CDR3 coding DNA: TGCACCAGCGGCTTGGATACTAGCGGGGCAAACACAGATACGCAGTATTTT. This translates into CTSGLDTSGANTDTQYF.

The CDR3 sequence: CASRTLVAGGADTQYF. The CDR3 region has the DNA TGTGCCAGCAGAACCCTAGTGGCGGGAGGTGCAGATACGCAGTATTTT. The rearrangement links TRBV2 to TRBJ2-3; TRBD2 matches at 8 bases. CDR1 is SNHLY, CDR2 FYNNEI, per germline. The CDR3 covers 16 residues. The V gene end was trimmed by 6 bases and the J gene end by 4 bases; junction bases not matched to a gene: 12.

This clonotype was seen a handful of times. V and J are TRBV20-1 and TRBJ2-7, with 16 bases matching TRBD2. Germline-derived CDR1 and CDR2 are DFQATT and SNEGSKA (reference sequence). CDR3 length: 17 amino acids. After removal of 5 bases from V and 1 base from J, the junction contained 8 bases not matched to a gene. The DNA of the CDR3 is TGCAGTGCTCACCCGGGACTAGCGGGAGGGCCGTCCTACGAGCAGTACTTC. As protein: CSAHPGLAGGPSYEQYF.

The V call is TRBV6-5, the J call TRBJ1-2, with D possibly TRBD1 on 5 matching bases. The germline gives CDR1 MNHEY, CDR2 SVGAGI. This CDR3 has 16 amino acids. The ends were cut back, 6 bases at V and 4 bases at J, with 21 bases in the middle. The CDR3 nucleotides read TGTGCCAGCAGGGTCACAGGTGCTCAAACTATCTATGGCTACACCTTC. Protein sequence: CASRVTGAQTIYGYTF.

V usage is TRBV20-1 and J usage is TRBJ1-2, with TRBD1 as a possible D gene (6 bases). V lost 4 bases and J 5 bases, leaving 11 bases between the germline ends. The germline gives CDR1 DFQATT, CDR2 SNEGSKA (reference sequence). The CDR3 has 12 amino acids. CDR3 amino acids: CSATGESYGYTF. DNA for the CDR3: TGCAGTGCTACAGGGGAGTCTTATGGCTACACCTTC.

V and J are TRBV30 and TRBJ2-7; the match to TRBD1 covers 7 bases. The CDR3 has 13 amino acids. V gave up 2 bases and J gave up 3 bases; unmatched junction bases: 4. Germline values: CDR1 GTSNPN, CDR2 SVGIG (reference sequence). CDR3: CAWSWDRYYEQYF. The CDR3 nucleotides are TGTGCCTGGAGTTGGGACAGATACTACGAGCAGTACTTC.

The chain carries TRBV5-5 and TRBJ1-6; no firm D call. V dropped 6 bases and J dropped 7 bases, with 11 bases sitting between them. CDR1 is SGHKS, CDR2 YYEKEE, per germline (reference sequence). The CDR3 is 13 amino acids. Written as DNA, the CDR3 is TGTGCCAGCAATTCCCCGGGGAATTCACCCCTCCACTTT. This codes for CASNSPGNSPLHF.

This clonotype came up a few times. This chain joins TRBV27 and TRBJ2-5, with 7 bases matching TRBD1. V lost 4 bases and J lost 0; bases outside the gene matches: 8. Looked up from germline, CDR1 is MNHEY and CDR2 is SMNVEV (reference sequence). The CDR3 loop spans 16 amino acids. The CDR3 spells CASSSWKGQNQETQYF. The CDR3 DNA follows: TGTGCCAGCAGTTCGTGGAAGGGACAGAACCAAGAGACCCAGTACTTC.

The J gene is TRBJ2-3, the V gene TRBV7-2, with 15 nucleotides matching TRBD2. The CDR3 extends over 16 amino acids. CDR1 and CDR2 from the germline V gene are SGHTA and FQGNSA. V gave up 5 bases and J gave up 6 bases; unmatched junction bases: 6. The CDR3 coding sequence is TGTGCCAGCAGCCAAGCCGGACTAGCGGGAGGGGATACGCAGTATTTT. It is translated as CASSQAGLAGGDTQYF.

CDR3 in amino acids: CASSLRDRVSNTEAFF. The DNA of the CDR3 is TGTGCCAGCAGCTTAAGGGACAGGGTGTCGAACACTGAAGCTTTCTTT. The chain recombines TRBV7-2 with TRBJ1-1; 9 bases map to TRBD1. The CDR3 totals 16 residues. The germline CDR1 and CDR2 sequences are SGHTA and FQGNSA. V lost 2 bases to trimming and J lost 1 base; unmatched junction nucleotides: 5.

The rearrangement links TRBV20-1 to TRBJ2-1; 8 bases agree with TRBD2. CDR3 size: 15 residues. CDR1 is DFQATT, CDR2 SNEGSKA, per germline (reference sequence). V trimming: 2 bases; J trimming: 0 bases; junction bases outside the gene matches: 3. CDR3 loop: CSARRTSSSYNEQFF. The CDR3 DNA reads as TGCAGTGCTAGAAGGACTAGCTCCTCCTACAATGAGCAGTTCTTC.

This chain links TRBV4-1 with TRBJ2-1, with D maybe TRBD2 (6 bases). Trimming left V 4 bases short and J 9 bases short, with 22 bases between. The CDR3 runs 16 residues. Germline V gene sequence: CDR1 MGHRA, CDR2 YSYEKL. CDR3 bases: TGCGCCAGCAGCCCCCGTGGGGCTAGCGCGAAGGGTGAGCAGTTCTTC. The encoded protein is CASSPRGASAKGEQFF.

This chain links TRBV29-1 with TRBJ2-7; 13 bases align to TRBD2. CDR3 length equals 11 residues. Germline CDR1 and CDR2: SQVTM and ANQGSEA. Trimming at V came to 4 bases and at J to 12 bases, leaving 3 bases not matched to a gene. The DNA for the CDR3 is TGCAGCGTTGCCAGACTAGCGGGAGGGTACTTC. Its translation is CSVARLAGGYF.

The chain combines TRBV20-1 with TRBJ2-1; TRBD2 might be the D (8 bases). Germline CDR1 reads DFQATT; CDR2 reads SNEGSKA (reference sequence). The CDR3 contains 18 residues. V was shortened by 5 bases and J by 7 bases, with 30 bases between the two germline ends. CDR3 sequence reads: CSAEAGGGKRERFNEQFF. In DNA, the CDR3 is TGCAGTGCTGAGGCAGGGGGTGGAAAGCGGGAGAGATTTAATGAGCAGTTCTTC.

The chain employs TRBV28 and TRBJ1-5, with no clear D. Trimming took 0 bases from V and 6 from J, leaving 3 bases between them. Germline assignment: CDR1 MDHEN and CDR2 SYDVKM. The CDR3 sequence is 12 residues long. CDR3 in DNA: TGTGCCAGCAGTTTATGGGGTCAGCCCCAGCATTTT. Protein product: CASSLWGQPQHF.

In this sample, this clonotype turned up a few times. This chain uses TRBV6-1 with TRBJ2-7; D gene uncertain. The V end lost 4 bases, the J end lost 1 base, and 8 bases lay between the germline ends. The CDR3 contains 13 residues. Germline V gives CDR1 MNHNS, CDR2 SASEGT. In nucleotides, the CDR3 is TGTGCCAGCAGTGTTGCCGAATCCTACGAGCAGTACTTC. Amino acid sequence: CASSVAESYEQYF.

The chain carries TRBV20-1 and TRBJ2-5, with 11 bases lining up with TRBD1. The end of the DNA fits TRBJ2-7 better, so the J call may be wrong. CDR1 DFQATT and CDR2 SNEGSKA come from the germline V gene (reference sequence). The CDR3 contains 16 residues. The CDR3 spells CSAREFIGQGADEQYF. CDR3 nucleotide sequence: TGCAGTGCTAGAGAATTTATAGGACAGGGGGCAGACGAGCAGTACTTC.

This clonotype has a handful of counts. This CDR3 is CASSLGTSSEKLFF. Written as DNA, the CDR3 is TGTGCCAGCAGCTTAGGCACGTCGAGTGAAAAACTGTTTTTT. The gene calls are TRBV11-1 and TRBJ1-4; no clear D gene. Trimming stripped 1 base from V and 7 bases from J, with 10 bases between. The CDR3 totals 14 residues. Germline assignment: CDR1 SGHAT and CDR2 FQDESV (reference sequence). Looking up the rest from reference TRBV11-1 and TRBJ1-4 gives the full variable domain: EAEVAQSPRYKITEKSQAVAFWCDPISGHATLYWYRQILGQGPELLVQFQDESVVDDSQLPKDRFSAERLKGVDSTLKIQPAELGDSAMYLCASSLGTSSEKLFFGSGTQLSVL.

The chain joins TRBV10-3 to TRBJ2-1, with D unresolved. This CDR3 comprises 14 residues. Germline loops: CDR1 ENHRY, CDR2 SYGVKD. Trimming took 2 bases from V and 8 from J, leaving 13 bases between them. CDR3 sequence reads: CAISEGPAGDEQFF. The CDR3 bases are TGTGCCATCAGTGAGGGCCCGGCAGGCGATGAGCAGTTCTTC.

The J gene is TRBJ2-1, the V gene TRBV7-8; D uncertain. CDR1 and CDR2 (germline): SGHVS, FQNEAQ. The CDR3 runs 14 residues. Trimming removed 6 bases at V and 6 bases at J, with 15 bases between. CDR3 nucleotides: TGTGCCAGCAGAAGAGGACCCAGAATCAATGAGCAGTTCTTC. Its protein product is CASRRGPRINEQFF.

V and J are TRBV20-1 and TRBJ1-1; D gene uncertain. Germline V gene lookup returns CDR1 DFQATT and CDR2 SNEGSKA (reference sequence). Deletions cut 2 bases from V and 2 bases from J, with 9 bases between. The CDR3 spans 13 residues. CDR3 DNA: TGCAGTGCTAGACCTCGGTATAACACTGAAGCTTTCTTT. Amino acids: CSARPRYNTEAFF.